This TCR beta chain emerged from a study of identical twins. Study findings and constraints: Zero-insertion results could be subject to partial confounding by invariant MAIT and iNKT cells. Weaker excess twin sharing was observed in beta out-of-frame sequences. For out-of-frame alpha sequences shared by twins, low generation probability was in excess.

This clonotype was recorded many times. Its antigen is as yet unknown. The CDR3 has 18 amino acids. V gave up 7 bases and J gave up 0 bases; unmatched junction bases: 11. CDR1 SQVTM and CDR2 ANQGSEA come from the germline V gene. TCRdb re-called the 5' RACE reads through MiXCR, storing one row per CDR3 protein. Of a few hundred thousand distinct CDR3 sequences listed, approximately 10% are singletons. There were only healthy Caucasians among the donors. This sample also appeared in a second study, on yellow fever vaccine responses in identical twins.

The chain is built from TRBV29-1 and TRBJ2-2; 13 positions match TRBD2. Material: PBMCs. This sequence was found in a woman between 18 and 29 years old in good health. For the CDR3, the DNA is TGCAGCGCCGGTTCCGGGACTAGCGGGGCTCCGAACACCGGGGAGCTGTTTTTT. This codes for CSAGSGTSGAPNTGELFF.